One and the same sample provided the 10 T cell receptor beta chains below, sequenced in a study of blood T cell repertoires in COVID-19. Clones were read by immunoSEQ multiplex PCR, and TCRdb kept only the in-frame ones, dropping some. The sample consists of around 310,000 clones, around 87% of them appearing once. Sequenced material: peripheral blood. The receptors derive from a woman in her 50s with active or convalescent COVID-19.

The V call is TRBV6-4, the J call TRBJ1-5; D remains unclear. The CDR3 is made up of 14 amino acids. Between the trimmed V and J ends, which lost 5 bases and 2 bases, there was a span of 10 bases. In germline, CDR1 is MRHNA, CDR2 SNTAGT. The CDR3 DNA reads TGTGCCAGCAGTCCAATACACGGCAATCAGCCCCAGCATTTT. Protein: CASSPIHGNQPQHF.

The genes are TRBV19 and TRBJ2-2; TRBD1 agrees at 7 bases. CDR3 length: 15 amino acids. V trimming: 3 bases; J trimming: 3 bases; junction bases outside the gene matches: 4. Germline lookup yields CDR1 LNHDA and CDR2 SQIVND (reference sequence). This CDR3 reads CASSILTGDTGELFF. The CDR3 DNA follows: TGTGCCAGTAGTATCCTTACAGGGGACACCGGGGAGCTGTTTTTT.

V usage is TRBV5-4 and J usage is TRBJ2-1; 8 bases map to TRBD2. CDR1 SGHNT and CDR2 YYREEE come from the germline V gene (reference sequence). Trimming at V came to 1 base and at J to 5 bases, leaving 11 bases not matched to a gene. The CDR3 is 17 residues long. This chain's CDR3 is CASSLSTSGLEDNEQFF. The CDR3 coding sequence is TGTGCCAGCAGCTTGAGCACTAGCGGATTGGAAGACAATGAGCAGTTCTTC.

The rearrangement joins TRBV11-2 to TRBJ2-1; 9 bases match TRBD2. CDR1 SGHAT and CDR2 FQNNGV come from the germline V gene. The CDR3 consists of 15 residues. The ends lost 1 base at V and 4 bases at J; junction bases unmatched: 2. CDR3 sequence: CASSLGRGGYNEQFF. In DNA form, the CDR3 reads TGTGCCAGCAGCTTAGGGCGGGGGGGTTACAATGAGCAGTTCTTC. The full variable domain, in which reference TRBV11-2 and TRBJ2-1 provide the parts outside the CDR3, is EAGVAQSPRYKIIEKRQSVAFWCNPISGHATLYWYQQILGQGPKLLIQFQNNGVVDDSQLPKDRFSAERLKGVDSTLKIQPAKLEDSAVYLCASSLGRGGYNEQFFGPGTRLTVL.

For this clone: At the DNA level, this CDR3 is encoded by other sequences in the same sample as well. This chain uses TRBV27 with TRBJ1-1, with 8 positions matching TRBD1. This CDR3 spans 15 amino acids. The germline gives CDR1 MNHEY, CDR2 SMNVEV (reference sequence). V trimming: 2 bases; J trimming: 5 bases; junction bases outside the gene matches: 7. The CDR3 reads CASSLLQGAGTEAFF. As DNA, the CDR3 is TGTGCCAGCAGTTTACTCCAGGGGGCGGGGACTGAAGCTTTCTTT.

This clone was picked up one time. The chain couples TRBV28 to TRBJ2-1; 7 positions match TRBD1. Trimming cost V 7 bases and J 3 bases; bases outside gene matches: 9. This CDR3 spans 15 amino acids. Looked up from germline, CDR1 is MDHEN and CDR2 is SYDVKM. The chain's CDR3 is CASIDDRDRYNEQFF. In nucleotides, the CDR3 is TGTGCCAGCATTGACGACAGGGACCGCTACAATGAGCAGTTCTTC.

The DNA of the CDR3 is TGTGCCAGCTCCGAAGGGCACGGGGGGGACAATGAGCAGTTCTTC. Amino acids: CASSEGHGGDNEQFF. The J gene is TRBJ2-1, the V gene TRBV25-1, with TRBD2 identical over 8 bases. Trimming took 8 bases from V and 5 from J; bases not matched to a gene: 11. The CDR3 runs 15 residues. In germline, CDR1 is MGHDK, CDR2 SYGVNS.

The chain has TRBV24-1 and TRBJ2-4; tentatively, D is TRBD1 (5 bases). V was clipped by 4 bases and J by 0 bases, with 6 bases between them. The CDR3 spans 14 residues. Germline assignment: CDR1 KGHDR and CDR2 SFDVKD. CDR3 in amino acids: CATSDRVAKNIQYF. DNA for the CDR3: TGTGCCACCAGTGACAGGGTAGCCAAAAACATTCAGTACTTC.

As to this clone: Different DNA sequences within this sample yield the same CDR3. Written as DNA, the CDR3 is TGTGCCTCCAGGGGGAACACTGAAGCTTTCTTT. Translation: CASRGNTEAFF. The chain couples TRBV6-5 to TRBJ1-1; TRBD1 might be the D (6 bases). Germline assignment: CDR1 MNHEY and CDR2 SVGAGI. V shed 11 bases and J shed 1 base, with 8 bases lying between them. CDR3 length equals 11 residues.

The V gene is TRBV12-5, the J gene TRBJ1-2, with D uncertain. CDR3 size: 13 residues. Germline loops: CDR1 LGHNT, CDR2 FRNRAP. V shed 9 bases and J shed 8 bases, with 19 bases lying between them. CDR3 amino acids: CAREEGWAGGYTF. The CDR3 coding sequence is TGTGCTAGAGAGGAGGGATGGGCGGGCGGCTACACCTTC.